A selection of T cell receptor beta chains follows, all from one sample in a study of blood T cell repertoires in COVID-19. Some clones are missing from TCRdb's copy, which holds only in-frame ones; the method was immunoSEQ multiplex PCR. The sample holds 95,000 to 150,000 clones, around 87% seen once. The sample was peripheral blood. These TCRs come from a woman between 65 and 79 years old with acute or convalescent COVID-19. Both conserved end residues are part of each CDR3. A D gene is named only where the DNA matches it firmly. Clone size is shown for a subset of rows, as once, few, many or a class of expanded clone.

size	V	D	J	DNA	CDR3
.	TRBV6-5	.	TRBJ2-1	TGTGCCAGCAGTACCACCGGACAGGGCGGGAGTGAGCAGTTCTTC	CASSTTGQGGSEQFF
.	TRBV2	.	TRBJ2-7	TGTGCCAGCAGTGACCGGGAGCAGTACTTC	CASSDREQYF
many	TRBV28	TRBD1	TRBJ2-3	TGTGCCAGCAGCCGACAGGGGATAACTTTGGCAGATACGCAGTATTTT	CASSRQGITLADTQYF
.	TRBV7-2	.	TRBJ1-3	TGTGCCAGCAGCTTAGCAGGGGACTCTGGAAACACCATATATTTT	CASSLAGDSGNTIYF
.	TRBV30	.	TRBJ1-5	TGTGCCTGGAGTGAGGGGAATGGCAATCAGCCCCAGCATTTT	CAWSEGNGNQPQHF
.	TRBV6-5	.	TRBJ1-1	TGTGCCAGCAGTTATGGGAGACGGAACACTGAAGCTTTCTTT	CASSYGRRNTEAFF
.	TRBV27	TRBD2	TRBJ2-3	TGTGCCAGCAACCCAAGGGGGCGGGGGGGCCGAGATACGCAGTATTTT	CASNPRGRGGRDTQYF
once	TRBV5-1	.	TRBJ1-2	TGCGCCAGCAGCTTGAACGGCCCGCGGGGTTACACCTTC	CASSLNGPRGYTF
.	TRBV28	.	TRBJ1-6	TGTGCCAGCAGTCTCCAGCGGAGCTCCTATAATTCACCCCTCCACTTT	CASSLQRSSYNSPLHF
few	TRBV19	.	TRBJ1-3	TGTGCCAGTAGTAACAGGGATGGAAACACCATATATTTT	CASSNRDGNTIYF
.	TRBV2	TRBD1	TRBJ1-3	TGTGCCAGCAGAGCCCCACCGGGACAGGGAACAGGAAACACCATATATTTT	CASRAPPGQGTGNTIYF
.	TRBV10-3	TRBD1	TRBJ2-1	TGTGCCATCAGGGACAGGGGCTACAATGAGCAGTTCTTC	CAIRDRGYNEQFF
once	TRBV6-1	TRBD1	TRBJ2-5	TGTGCCAGCAGTGTGGGGACAGGGGGTAGCCAAGAGACCCAGTACTTC	CASSVGTGGSQETQYF
.	TRBV9	.	TRBJ2-3	TGTGCCAATTCTCCTCAGGACAGAATCACAGATACGCAGTATTTT	CANSPQDRITDTQYF
.	TRBV7-2	TRBD2	TRBJ2-1	TGTGCCAGCAGCCCACCGTCCGGGACTAGGGACAATGAGCAGTTCTTC	CASSPPSGTRDNEQFF
.	TRBV7-3	TRBD1	TRBJ2-3	TGTGCCAGCAGCCTAGGGGGCCGGGGAGATACGCAGTATTTT	CASSLGGRGDTQYF
.	TRBV7-3	TRBD1	TRBJ2-2	TGTGCCAGCAGCTTGGGACAGGTGAACACCGGGGAGCTGTTTTTT	CASSLGQVNTGELFF
.	TRBV11-2	.	TRBJ1-6	TGTGCCAGCAGCTTAGATTCTCACAGGACCAATTCACCCCTCCACTTT	CASSLDSHRTNSPLHF
.	TRBV10-1	.	TRBJ2-2	TGCGCCAGCAGTGAGTCGCAACTCTCGGGGACCGGGGAGCTGTTTTTT	CASSESQLSGTGELFF
.	TRBV6-6	.	TRBJ1-5	TGTGCCAGCAGCCAGACAGATAGCAATCAGCCCCAGCATTTT	CASSQTDSNQPQHF
.	TRBV28	.	TRBJ2-3	TGTGCCAGCAGTTTTTATGGGAGTCCGAGCACAGATACGCAGTATTTT	CASSFYGSPSTDTQYF
few	TRBV5-6	TRBD1	TRBJ1-5	TGTGCCAGCAGCCAGGGACAGGGGTATCAGCCCCAGCATTTT	CASSQGQGYQPQHF
.	TRBV7-2	TRBD2	TRBJ2-7	TGTGCCAGCAGCTTCACCAGCGGGGGGGACGAGCAGTACTTC	CASSFTSGGDEQYF
.	TRBV10-3	.	TRBJ2-1	TGTGCCATCAGTGTTCAATCCTCCTACAATGAGCAGTTCTTC	CAISVQSSYNEQFF
.	TRBV12-5	.	TRBJ2-7	TGTGCTAGTGGTTTCCTAGGTTACGAGCAGTACTTC	CASGFLGYEQYF
few	TRBV5-4	TRBD1	TRBJ1-2	TGTGCCAGCAGCTTGGGACAGGGGGTTGTCACCTTC	CASSLGQGVVTF
once	TRBV9	TRBD1	TRBJ1-2	TGTGCCAGCAGCTCGGGACAGGGCGATGGCTACACCTTC	CASSSGQGDGYTF
.	TRBV28	TRBD1	TRBJ1-4	TGTGCCACCTCCAGGGGGCAGGATGAAAAACTGTTTTTT	CATSRGQDEKLFF
.	TRBV19	.	TRBJ1-1	TGTGCCAGTAGGCACAGGAACACTGAAGCTTTCTTT	CASRHRNTEAFF
.	TRBV15	.	TRBJ2-2	TGTGCCACCAGCAAAACAGACCACGATTACACCGGGGAGCTGTTTTTT	CATSKTDHDYTGELFF
.	TRBV4-2	.	TRBJ2-7	TGTGCCAGCAGCCAAGCCCGGGACATATCCTACGAGCAGTACTTC	CASSQARDISYEQYF
.	TRBV18	.	TRBJ1-5	TGTGCCAGCTCACCACGGCAGGGGCGAGAGCCCCAGCATTTT	CASSPRQGREPQHF
.	TRBV24-1	TRBD2	TRBJ2-3	TGTGCCACCAGTGTCCAGCGGGGCTACACAGATACGCAGTATTTT	CATSVQRGYTDTQYF
once	TRBV9	.	TRBJ1-5	TGTGCCAGCAGCAATAACAATCAGCCCCAGCATTTT	CASSNNNQPQHF
.	TRBV6-5	.	TRBJ1-1	TGTGCCAGCAATCTACAGGGAATCGGCGACACTGAAGCTTTCTTT	CASNLQGIGDTEAFF
.	TRBV2	.	TRBJ2-3	TGTGCCCTGAGCCCGCCGGATACGCAGTATTTT	CALSPPDTQYF